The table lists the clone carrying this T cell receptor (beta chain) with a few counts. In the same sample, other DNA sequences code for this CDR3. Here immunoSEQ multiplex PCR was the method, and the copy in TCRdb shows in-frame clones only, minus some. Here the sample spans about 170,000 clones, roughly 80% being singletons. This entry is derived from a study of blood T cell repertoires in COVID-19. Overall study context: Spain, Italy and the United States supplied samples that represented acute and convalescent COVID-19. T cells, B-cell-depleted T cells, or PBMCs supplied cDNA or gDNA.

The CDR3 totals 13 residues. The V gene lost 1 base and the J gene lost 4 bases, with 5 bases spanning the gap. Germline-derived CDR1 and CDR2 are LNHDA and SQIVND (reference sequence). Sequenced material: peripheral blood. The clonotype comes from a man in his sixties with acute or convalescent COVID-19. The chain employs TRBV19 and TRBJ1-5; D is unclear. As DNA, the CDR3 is TGTGCCAGTAGTATAGGACAAAATCAGCCCCAGCATTTT. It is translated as CASSIGQNQPQHF.